This T cell receptor (beta chain) was recovered during a study of PD-1 blockade in classical Hodgkin lymphoma (TCRdb year 2020). In the study overall: A peripheral blood immune signature of response to PD-1 blockade in classical Hodgkin lymphoma was defined using TCR beta sequencing and CyTOF.

The Qiagen DNeasy kit was used to extract genomic DNA both from unsorted PBMCs and from the negatively selected CD4+ and CD8+ fractions. Amplification of TCR beta CDR3 regions was done by immunoSEQ multiplex PCR with primers that anneal to V and J segments. A synthetic immune receptor repertoire was used to minimize amplification bias, and remaining bias was computationally removed after sequencing. The authors' pipeline ran thus. Custom Python scripts were used to quantify repertoire diversity as the Shannon entropy index. Unsorted, CD4+ and CD8+ repertoires were analyzed separately, except in combined analyses where CD4+ and CD8+ sequences were merged in silico. This is the immuneACCESS table as TCRdb keeps it, with only in-frame sequences that have V and J called. A part of the clones is gone; compared with another copy, unresolved V genes explain less than half, and the rest is unexplained. V and J calls plus clone size are reproduced from that table; the DNA served to infer D and trimming. In all, the sample holds fewer than 6,000 clones, and approximately 92% of those were seen once. Of the sample, about 15% falls within the top ten clones.

The investigation overall reported the following: Only a single clinical trial cohort was studied, and what caused the repertoire differences, possibly disease activity or prior therapy, remained undefined. Baseline TCR diversity was reported to be lower in newly diagnosed patients than in healthy donors and to be lower still in relapsed/refractory patients.

Read against the paper, the sample's time point label means: newly diagnosed, previously untreated cHL patient sample. A Miltenyi CD8+ T cell isolation kit was used for magnetic negative selection to purify CD8+ T cells from thawed PBMCs. To serve as a comparison group for the relapsed/refractory trial patients, PBMCs were sequenced from patients with newly diagnosed, previously untreated classical Hodgkin lymphoma. Peripheral blood was collected in 8 mL Vacutainer Cell Preparation Tubes, from which PBMCs were isolated by centrifugation and then cryopreserved. Purified CD4+ and CD8+ fractions were generated only in cases for which an additional PBMC sample was available. On LS columns in a quadroMACS separator, the magnetically labelled cells were depleted, and the flow-through was collected as the purified fraction. Remarks on this clone: No cognate antigen has been identified for it. Base-call qualities are not available, and no considerably larger clone is one nucleotide away.

This TCR was sampled from a human donor with classical Hodgkin lymphoma. The sequencing input was CD8+ T cells from blood.

Here the CDR3 is given as CAGLRGTGGLLINQPQHF. At the DNA level, the sequence is TGTGCCGGACTGCGTGGGACAGGGGGCCTTCTCATCAATCAGCCCCAGCATTTT. The V and J genes are TRBV27 and TRBJ1-5, with TRBD1 matching 12 junction bases. There are 18 amino acids in the CDR3, from cysteine to phenylalanine inclusive. The kept DNA is CDR3 alone, 54 bases in frame from the first base. Via the germline V gene (reference sequence), CDR1 is MNHEY and CDR2 SMNVEV. Unmatched junction bases come to 17, with V trimmed by 11 bases and J by 3 bases.